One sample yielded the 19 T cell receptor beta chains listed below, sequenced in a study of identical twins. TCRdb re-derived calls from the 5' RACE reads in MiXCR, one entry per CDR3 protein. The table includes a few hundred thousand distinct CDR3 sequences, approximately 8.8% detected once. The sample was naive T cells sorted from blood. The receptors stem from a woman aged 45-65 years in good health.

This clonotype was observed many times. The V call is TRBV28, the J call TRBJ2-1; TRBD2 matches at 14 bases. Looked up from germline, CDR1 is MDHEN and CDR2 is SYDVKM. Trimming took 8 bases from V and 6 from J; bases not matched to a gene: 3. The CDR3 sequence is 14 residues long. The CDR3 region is CASGTSGSGNEQFF. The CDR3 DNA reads TGTGCCAGCGGGACTAGCGGGAGTGGCAATGAGCAGTTCTTC.

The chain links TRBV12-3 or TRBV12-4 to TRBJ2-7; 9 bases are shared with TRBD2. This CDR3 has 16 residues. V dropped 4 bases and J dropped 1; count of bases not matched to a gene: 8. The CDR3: CASSSRETSGSYEQYF. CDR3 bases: TGTGCCAGCAGTTCCAGGGAAACTAGCGGGTCCTACGAGCAGTACTTC.

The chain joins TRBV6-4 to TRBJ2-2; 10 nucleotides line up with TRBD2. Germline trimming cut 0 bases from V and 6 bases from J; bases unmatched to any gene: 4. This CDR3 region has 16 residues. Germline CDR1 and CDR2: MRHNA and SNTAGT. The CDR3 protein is CASSDSIAGGSGELFF. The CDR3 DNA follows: TGTGCCAGCAGTGACTCGATAGCGGGAGGTTCCGGGGAGCTGTTTTTT.

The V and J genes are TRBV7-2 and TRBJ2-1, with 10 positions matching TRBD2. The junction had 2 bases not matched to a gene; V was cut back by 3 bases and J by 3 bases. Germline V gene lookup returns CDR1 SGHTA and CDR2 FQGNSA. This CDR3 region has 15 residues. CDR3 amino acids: CASSFRTSGYNEQFF. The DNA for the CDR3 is TGTGCCAGCAGCTTCCGGACTAGCGGCTACAATGAGCAGTTCTTC.

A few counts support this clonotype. This chain's CDR3 is CASSIGTGDEKLFF. The DNA of the CDR3 is TGTGCCAGTAGTATTGGGACAGGGGATGAAAAACTGTTTTTT. V usage is TRBV19 and J usage is TRBJ1-4; 10 nucleotides match TRBD1. The V and J ends lost 3 bases and 6 bases, in that order; junction bases with no gene match: 1. CDR1 LNHDA and CDR2 SQIVND come from the germline V gene (reference sequence). The CDR3 has 14 residues.

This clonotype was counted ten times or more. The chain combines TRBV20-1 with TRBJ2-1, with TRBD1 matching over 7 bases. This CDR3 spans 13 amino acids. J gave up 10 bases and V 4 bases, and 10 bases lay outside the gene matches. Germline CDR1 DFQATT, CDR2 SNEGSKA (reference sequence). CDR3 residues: CSATRTGEGEQFF. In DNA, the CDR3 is TGCAGTGCTACCCGGACAGGAGAAGGCGAGCAGTTCTTC.

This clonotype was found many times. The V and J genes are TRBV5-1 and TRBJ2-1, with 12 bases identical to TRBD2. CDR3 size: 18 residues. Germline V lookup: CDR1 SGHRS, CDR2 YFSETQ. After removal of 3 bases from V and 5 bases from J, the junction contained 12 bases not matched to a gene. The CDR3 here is CASSSRRGRLAGDNEQFF. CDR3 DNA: TGCGCCAGCAGCTCCAGAAGGGGTAGACTAGCGGGAGACAATGAGCAGTTCTTC.

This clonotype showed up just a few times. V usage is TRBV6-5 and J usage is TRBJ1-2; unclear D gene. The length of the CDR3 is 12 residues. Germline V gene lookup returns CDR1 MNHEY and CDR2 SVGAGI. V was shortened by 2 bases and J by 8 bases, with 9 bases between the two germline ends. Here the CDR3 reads CASSYQGRGYTF. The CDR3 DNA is TGTGCCAGCAGTTACCAAGGACGGGGCTACACCTTC.

CDR3 nucleotides: TGTGCCAGCAGTTACGGGCAGAATCAGCCCCAGCATTTT. Its translation: CASSYGQNQPQHF. This chain connects TRBV6-6 to TRBJ1-5; D is undetermined. This CDR3 has 13 residues. Germline V gives CDR1 MNHNY, CDR2 SVGAGI (reference sequence). Trimming shortened V by 2 bases and J by 4 bases, and 6 bases separated the two germline ends.

CDR3 loop: CASSPLRWGGRGTDTQYF. CDR3 DNA: TGTGCCAGCAGCCCCCTCCGGTGGGGCGGGAGGGGGACAGATACGCAGTATTTT. The rearrangement joins TRBV7-2 to TRBJ2-3; 9 positions match TRBD2. V was clipped by 5 bases and J by 3 bases; unmatched bases: 15. CDR1 SGHTA and CDR2 FQGNSA come from the germline V gene. The CDR3 loop spans 18 amino acids.

The CDR3: CASSSDSYNQPQHF. The CDR3 DNA reads TGTGCCAGCAGTTCCGACAGTTACAATCAGCCCCAGCATTTT. The chain recombines TRBV28 with TRBJ1-5; possible D gene TRBD1, 5 bases. With 4 bases removed from V and 3 bases from J, the gap between germline ends came to 10 bases. From germline, CDR1 is MDHEN and CDR2 SYDVKM. The length of the CDR3 is 14 residues.

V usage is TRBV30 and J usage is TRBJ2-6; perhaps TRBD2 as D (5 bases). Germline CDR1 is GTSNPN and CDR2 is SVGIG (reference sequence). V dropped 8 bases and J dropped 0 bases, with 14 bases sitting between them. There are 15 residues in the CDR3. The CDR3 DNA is TGTGCCCAGATGACTATGAGCTCTGGGGCCAACGTCCTGACTTTC. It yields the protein CAQMTMSSGANVLTF.

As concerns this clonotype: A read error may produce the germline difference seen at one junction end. CDR3 region: CASSQGDRGYEKYF. The CDR3 bases are TGTGCCAGCAGCCAAGGGGACAGGGGATACGAGAAGTACTTC. The V and J genes are TRBV4-2 and TRBJ2-7, with 10 positions matching TRBD1. This CDR3 contains 14 residues. Germline V gene sequence: CDR1 LGHNA, CDR2 YNFKEQ.

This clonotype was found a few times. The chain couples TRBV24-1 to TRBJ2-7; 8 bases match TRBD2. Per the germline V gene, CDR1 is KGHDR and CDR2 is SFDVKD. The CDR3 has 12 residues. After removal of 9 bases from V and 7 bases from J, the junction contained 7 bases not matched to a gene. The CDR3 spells CATEGSGTEQYF. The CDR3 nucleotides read TGTGCCACCGAGGGTAGCGGGACTGAGCAGTACTTC.

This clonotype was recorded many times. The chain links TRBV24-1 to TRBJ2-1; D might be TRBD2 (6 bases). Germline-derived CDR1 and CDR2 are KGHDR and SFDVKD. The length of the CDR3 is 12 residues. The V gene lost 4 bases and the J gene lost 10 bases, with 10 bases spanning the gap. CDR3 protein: CATSERRGEQFF. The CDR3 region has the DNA TGTGCCACCAGTGAGCGGAGGGGCGAGCAGTTCTTC.

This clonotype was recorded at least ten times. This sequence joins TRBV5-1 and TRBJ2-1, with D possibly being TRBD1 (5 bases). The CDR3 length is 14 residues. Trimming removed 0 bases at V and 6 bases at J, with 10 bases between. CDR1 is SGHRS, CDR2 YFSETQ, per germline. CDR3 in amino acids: CASSLDRRINEQFF. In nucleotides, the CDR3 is TGCGCCAGCAGCTTGGACAGGCGGATCAATGAGCAGTTCTTC.

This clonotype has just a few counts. CDR3 in amino acids: CASSFPGLTETQYF. CDR3 bases: TGTGCCAGCAGCTTTCCGGGGCTAACAGAGACCCAGTACTTC. The V gene is TRBV7-9, the J gene TRBJ2-5; the D gene could be TRBD1 or TRBD2 (5 bases each). Germline CDR1 reads SEHNR; CDR2 reads FQNEAQ (reference sequence). This CDR3 has 14 amino acids. V lost 3 bases, J lost 4 bases, and 12 bases lay in between.

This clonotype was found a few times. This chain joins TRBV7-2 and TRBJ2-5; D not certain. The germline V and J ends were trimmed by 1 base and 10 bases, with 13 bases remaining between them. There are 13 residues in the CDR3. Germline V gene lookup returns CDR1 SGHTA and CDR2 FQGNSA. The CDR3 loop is CASSLVRVGIQYF. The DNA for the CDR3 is TGTGCCAGCAGCTTAGTTCGTGTGGGAATCCAGTACTTC.

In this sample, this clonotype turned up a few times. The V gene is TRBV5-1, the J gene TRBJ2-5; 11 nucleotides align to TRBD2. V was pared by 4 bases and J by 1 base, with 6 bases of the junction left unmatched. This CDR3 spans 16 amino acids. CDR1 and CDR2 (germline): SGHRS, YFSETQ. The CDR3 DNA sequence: TGCGCCAGCAGCCTAGGACTAGCGGGTACCCAAGAGACCCAGTACTTC. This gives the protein CASSLGLAGTQETQYF.